This T cell receptor (beta chain) was observed in a study of T-cell reconstitution after alpha-beta-depleted transplantation in children. CDR1 and CDR2 from the germline V gene are SQVTM and ANQGSEA. V gave up 6 bases and J gave up 0 bases, with 20 bases separating them. The CDR3 is 16 residues long. The TCRbeta library was prepared with unique molecular identifiers. TCRdb analysed the PCR reads with MiXCR anew, one entry per CDR3 protein. The sample holds roughly 420,000 distinct CDR3 sequences, under 20% seen once. At least ten counts were recorded for this clonotype. The gene calls are TRBV29-1 and TRBJ1-2; perhaps TRBD1 as D (6 bases). The sample here was PBMCs, mostly from graft donor cells, taken 360 days after TCRalphabeta/CD19-depleted stem cell transplant. This clonotype was sampled from a boy in the first two years of life who had a stem cell transplant for Wiskott-Aldrich syndrome, so the T cells may come from the graft donor. For the CDR3, the DNA is TGCAGCGTCCAACAACTATGGACAGAAGCTAACTATGGCTACACCTTC. Its protein product is CSVQQLWTEANYGYTF.